These 12 T cell receptor beta chains share one sample of origin, sequenced in a study of blood T cell repertoires in COVID-19. Clones were sequenced by immunoSEQ multiplex PCR, and TCRdb holds only the in-frame ones, with some missing. The sample lists about 190,000 clones; 78% were seen once. The sequencing sample was made of peripheral blood. Every receptor here comes from a woman older than 75 with active or convalescent COVID-19.

This rearrangement joins TRBV2 to TRBJ2-3, with TRBD2 as a possible D gene (6 bases). The V gene lost 2 bases and the J gene lost 7 bases, with 7 bases spanning the gap. This CDR3 has 12 amino acids. CDR1 is SNHLY and CDR2 is FYNNEI in the germline V gene. The CDR3 coding sequence is TGTGCCAGCAGTGAACGGGGGAATACGCAGTATTTT. It codes for CASSERGNTQYF. Full variable domain (missing parts from reference TRBV2 and TRBJ2-3): EPEVTQTPSHQVTQMGQEVILRCVPISNHLYFYWYRQILGQKVEFLVSFYNNEISEKSEIFDDQFSVERPDGSNFTLKIRSTKLEDSAMYFCASSERGNTQYFGPGTRLTVL.

The DNA of the CDR3 is TGTGCCAGCCAGGCAGGGGTCGGGCAGCCCCAGCATTTT. The encoded protein is CASQAGVGQPQHF. The chain uses TRBV3-1 (or the pseudogene TRBV3-2) and TRBJ1-5; D perhaps matches TRBD1 (6 bases). The CDR3 contains 13 residues. Germline CDR1 is LGHDT and CDR2 is YNNKEL (reference sequence). Trimming removed 8 bases at V and 7 bases at J, with 15 bases between.

This chain connects TRBV5-1 to TRBJ1-2, with 10 bases lining up with TRBD1. After removal of 4 bases from V and 4 bases from J, the junction contained 4 bases not matched to a gene. Germline assignment: CDR1 SGHRS and CDR2 YFSETQ. CDR3 length: 14 residues. CDR3 DNA sequence: TGCGCCAGCAGCCGGACAGGGGGTAGCTATGGCTACACCTTC. Its protein is CASSRTGGSYGYTF.

In this sample, this clone turned up once. The CDR3 nucleotides are TGTGCCAGCAGCTTGGGGTCGGGGGGCGGTCAGCCCCAGCATTTT. Protein sequence: CASSLGSGGGQPQHF. This chain connects TRBV5-6 to TRBJ1-5, with D possibly matching TRBD1 (6 bases). Germline V lookup: CDR1 SGHDT, CDR2 YYEEEE. This CDR3 has 15 residues. V gave up 0 bases and J gave up 6 bases, with 13 bases separating them.

The V call is TRBV10-3, the J call TRBJ1-1, with a possible D match to TRBD1 (5 bases). The V end lost 0 bases, the J end lost 2 bases, and 7 bases lay between the germline ends. The CDR3 runs to 14 residues. CDR1 and CDR2 from the germline V gene are ENHRY and SYGVKD. The CDR3 reads CAISESTVNTEAFF. The CDR3 DNA follows: TGTGCCATCAGTGAGTCGACAGTTAACACTGAAGCTTTCTTT.

About this clone itself: A junction end diverges from the germline sequence, so it may reflect a read error. The V call is TRBV2, the J call TRBJ1-2; 9 nucleotides agree with TRBD1. The CDR3 consists of 11 residues. The germline gives CDR1 SNHLY, CDR2 FYNNEI. CDR3 amino acids: CASRDRGRDRF. CDR3 DNA sequence: TGTGCCAGCAGGGACAGGGGTCGGGACCGGTTC.

This chain uses TRBV19 with TRBJ2-7, with D maybe TRBD2 (6 bases). Germline V CDR1 and CDR2: LNHDA, SQIVND (reference sequence). The CDR3 totals 14 residues. The V end was cut by 3 bases, the J end by 1 base, with 10 bases between. CDR3 loop: CASSIRRESYEQYF. CDR3 sequence (DNA): TGTGCCAGTAGTATCAGGAGGGAATCCTACGAGCAGTACTTC.

The V call is TRBV5-6, the J call TRBJ2-5; D possibly corresponds to TRBD2 (6 bases). In germline, CDR1 is SGHDT, CDR2 YYEEEE. The CDR3 is 15 amino acids. The ends were cut back, 2 bases at V and 2 bases at J, with 13 bases in the middle. CDR3 sequence reads: CASSFPGLTQETQYF. Here the CDR3 DNA reads TGTGCCAGCAGCTTCCCGGGACTCACGCAAGAGACCCAGTACTTC.

The rearrangement uses TRBV19 and TRBJ2-3, with 8 bases identical to TRBD1. Germline trimming cut 3 bases from V and 10 bases from J; bases unmatched to any gene: 15. CDR3 length equals 16 residues. Germline V CDR1 and CDR2: LNHDA, SQIVND (reference sequence). The CDR3 nucleotides are TGTGCCAGTAGTATTAGTCATCGGACAGGGTATATGGCGCAGTATTTT. Residues: CASSISHRTGYMAQYF.

This rearrangement joins TRBV11-2 to TRBJ2-2; TRBD1 is a possible D gene (6 bases). The germline CDR1 and CDR2 sequences are SGHAT and FQNNGV. V gave up 5 bases and J gave up 0 bases, with 16 bases separating them. The CDR3 is 17 residues long. The CDR3 coding sequence is TGTGCCAGCAGCCATACAGGGTACCTCTCGAACACCGGGGAGCTGTTTTTT. As protein: CASSHTGYLSNTGELFF.

The chain combines TRBV10-3 with TRBJ1-1; 8 positions match TRBD1. The CDR3 has 14 amino acids. The germline gives CDR1 ENHRY, CDR2 SYGVKD. Losses at the gene ends were 4 bases for V and 1 base for J; bases not matched to a gene: 2. In DNA, the CDR3 is TGTGCCATCAGTGGGGGGACAGGGAACACTGAAGCTTTCTTT. It specifies CAISGGTGNTEAFF.

The rearrangement joins TRBV20-1 to TRBJ2-5, with TRBD2 matching over 8 bases. From germline, CDR1 is DFQATT and CDR2 SNEGSKA (reference sequence). This CDR3 has 16 amino acids. V was pared by 3 bases and J by 4 bases, with 13 bases of the junction left unmatched. The CDR3 nucleotides read TGCAGTGCTAGTCCCCGACGGGGGGGCCAAGGAGAGACCCAGTACTTC. Its translation is CSASPRRGGQGETQYF.